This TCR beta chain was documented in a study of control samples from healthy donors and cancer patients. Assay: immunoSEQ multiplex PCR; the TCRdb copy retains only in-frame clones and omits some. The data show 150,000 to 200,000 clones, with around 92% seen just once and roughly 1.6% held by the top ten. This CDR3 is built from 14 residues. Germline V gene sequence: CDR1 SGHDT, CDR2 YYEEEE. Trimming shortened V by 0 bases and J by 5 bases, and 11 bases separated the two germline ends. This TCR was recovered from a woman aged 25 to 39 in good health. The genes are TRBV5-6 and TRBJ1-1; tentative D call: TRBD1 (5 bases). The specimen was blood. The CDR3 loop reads CASSLAGRYTEAFF. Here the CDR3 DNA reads TGTGCCAGCAGCTTGGCAGGGAGGTATACTGAAGCTTTCTTT.